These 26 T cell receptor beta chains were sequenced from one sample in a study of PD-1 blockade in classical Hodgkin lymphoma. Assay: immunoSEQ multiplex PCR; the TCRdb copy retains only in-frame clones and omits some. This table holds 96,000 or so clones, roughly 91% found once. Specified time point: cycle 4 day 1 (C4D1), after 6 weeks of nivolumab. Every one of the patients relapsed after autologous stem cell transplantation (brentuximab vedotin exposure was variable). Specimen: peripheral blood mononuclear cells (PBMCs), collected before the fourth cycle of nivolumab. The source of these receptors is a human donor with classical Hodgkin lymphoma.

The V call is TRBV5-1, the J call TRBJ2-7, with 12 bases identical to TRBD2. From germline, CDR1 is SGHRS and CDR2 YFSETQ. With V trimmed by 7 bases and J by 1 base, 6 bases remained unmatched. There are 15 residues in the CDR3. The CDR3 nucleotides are TGCGCCAGCGGCGGGGGACTAGCGGGTTCCTACGAGCAGTACTTC. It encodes CASGGGLAGSYEQYF. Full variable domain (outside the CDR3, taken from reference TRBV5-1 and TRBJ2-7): KAGVTQTPRYLIKTRGQQVTLSCSPISGHRSVSWYQQTPGQGLQFLFEYFSETQRNKGNFPGRFSGRQFSNSRSEMNVSTLELGDSALYLCASGGGLAGSYEQYFGPGTRLTVT.

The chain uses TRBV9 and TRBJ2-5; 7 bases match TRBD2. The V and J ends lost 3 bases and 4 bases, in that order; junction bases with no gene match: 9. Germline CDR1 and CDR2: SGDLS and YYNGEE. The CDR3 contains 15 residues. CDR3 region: CASSEGRTRPETQYF. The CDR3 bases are TGTGCCAGCAGCGAAGGGAGGACTAGACCAGAGACCCAGTACTTC.

CDR3 sequence reads: CASSRTYYYEQYF. The DNA for the CDR3 is TGCGCCAGCAGTCGGACGTACTACTACGAGCAGTACTTC. The V and J genes are TRBV10-2 and TRBJ2-7; unclear D gene. The germline V and J ends were trimmed by 5 bases and 3 bases, with 11 bases remaining between them. The V gene's germline CDR1 is WSHSY and CDR2 SAAADI. There are 13 residues in the CDR3.

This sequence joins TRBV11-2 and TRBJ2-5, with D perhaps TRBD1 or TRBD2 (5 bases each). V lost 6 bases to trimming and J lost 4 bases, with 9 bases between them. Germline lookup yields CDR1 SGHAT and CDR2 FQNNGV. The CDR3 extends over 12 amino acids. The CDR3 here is CASSWDGETQYF. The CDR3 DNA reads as TGTGCCAGCAGTTGGGACGGAGAGACCCAGTACTTC. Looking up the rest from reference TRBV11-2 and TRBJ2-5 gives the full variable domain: EAGVAQSPRYKIIEKRQSVAFWCNPISGHATLYWYQQILGQGPKLLIQFQNNGVVDDSQLPKDRFSAERLKGVDSTLKIQPAKLEDSAVYLCASSWDGETQYFGPGTRLLVL.

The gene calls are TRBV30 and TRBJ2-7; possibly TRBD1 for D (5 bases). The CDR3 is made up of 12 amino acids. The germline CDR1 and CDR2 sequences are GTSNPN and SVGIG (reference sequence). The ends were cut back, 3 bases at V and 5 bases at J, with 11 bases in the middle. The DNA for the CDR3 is TGTGCCTGGAGCGGCAGGGCCAACGAGCAGTACTTC. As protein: CAWSGRANEQYF.

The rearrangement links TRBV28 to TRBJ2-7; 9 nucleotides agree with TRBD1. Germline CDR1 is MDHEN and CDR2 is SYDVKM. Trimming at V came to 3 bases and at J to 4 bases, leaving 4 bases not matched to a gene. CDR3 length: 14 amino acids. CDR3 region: CASSLGQGLYEQYF. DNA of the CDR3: TGTGCCAGCAGTTTGGGACAGGGTTTATACGAGCAGTACTTC.

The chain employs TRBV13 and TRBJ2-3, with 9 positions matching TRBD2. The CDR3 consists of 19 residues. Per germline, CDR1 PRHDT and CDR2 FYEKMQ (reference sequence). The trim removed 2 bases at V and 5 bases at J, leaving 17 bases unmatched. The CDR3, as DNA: TGTGCCAGCAGCTTACTCCCCTTAGCGGGAGTCTCGGGGGGAGATACGCAGTATTTT. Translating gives CASSLLPLAGVSGGDTQYF.

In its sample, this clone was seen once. CDR3 in amino acids: CASSYTPGITEAFF. The CDR3 DNA is TGTGCCAGCAGTTACACTCCGGGGATCACTGAAGCTTTCTTT. This sequence joins TRBV2 and TRBJ1-1, with D unresolved. CDR1 SNHLY and CDR2 FYNNEI come from the germline V gene. Trimming removed 5 bases at V and 4 bases at J, with 14 bases between. The CDR3 is 14 residues long.

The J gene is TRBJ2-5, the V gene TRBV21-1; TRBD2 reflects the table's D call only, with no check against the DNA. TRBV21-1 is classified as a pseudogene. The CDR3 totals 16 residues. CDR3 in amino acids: CASSKAGGTYQETQYF. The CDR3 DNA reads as TGTGCCAGCAGCAAAGCGGGAGGGACCTACCAAGAGACCCAGTACTTC.

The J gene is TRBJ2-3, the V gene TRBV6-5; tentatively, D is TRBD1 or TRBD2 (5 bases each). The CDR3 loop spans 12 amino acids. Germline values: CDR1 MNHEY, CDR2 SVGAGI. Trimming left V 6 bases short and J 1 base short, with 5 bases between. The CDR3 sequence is CASRGRTDTQYF. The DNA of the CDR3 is TGTGCCAGCAGGGGACGCACAGATACGCAGTATTTT.

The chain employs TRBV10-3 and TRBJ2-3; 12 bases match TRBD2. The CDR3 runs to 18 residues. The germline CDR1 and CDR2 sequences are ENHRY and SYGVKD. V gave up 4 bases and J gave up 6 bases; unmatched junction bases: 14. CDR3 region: CAISVGLAGGTLGDTQYF. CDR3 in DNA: TGTGCCATCAGTGTAGGCCTAGCGGGAGGGACCCTCGGGGATACGCAGTATTTT.

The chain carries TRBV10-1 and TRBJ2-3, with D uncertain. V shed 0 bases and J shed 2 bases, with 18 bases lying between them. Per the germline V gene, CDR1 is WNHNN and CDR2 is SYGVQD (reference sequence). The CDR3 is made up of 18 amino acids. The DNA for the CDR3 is TGCGCCAGCAGTGAGTCGAGTGACGGTCCAACTTTCACAGATACGCAGTATTTT. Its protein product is CASSESSDGPTFTDTQYF.

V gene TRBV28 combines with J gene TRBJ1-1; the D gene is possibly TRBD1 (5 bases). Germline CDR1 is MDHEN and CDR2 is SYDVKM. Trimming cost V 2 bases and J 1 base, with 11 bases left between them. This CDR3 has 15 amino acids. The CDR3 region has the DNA TGTGCCAGCAGTTTACGTCAAACAGGGAACACTGAAGCTTTCTTT. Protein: CASSLRQTGNTEAFF.

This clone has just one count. CDR3 amino acids: CASSQAPGTSGRTSTDTQYF. CDR3 coding DNA: TGTGCCAGCAGCCAGGCCCCCGGGACTAGCGGGAGAACTAGCACAGATACGCAGTATTTT. The gene calls are TRBV4-2 and TRBJ2-3, with 14 bases lining up with TRBD2. Losses at the gene ends were 3 bases for V and 0 bases for J; bases not matched to a gene: 11. Germline CDR1 is LGHNA and CDR2 is YNFKEQ. This CDR3 is built from 20 residues.

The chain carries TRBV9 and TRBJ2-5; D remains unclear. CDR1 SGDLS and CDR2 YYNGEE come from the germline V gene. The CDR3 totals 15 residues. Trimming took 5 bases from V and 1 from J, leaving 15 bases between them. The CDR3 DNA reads TGTGCCAGCAGTCCCAACGGCCCGCGCCAAGAGACCCAGTACTTC. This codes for CASSPNGPRQETQYF.

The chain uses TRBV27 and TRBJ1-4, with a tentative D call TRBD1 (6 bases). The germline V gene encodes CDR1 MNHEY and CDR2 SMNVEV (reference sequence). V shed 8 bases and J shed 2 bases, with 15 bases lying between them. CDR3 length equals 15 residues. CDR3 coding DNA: TGTGCCAGCCCAACCTCAGGGGTCACTAATGAAAAACTGTTTTTT. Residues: CASPTSGVTNEKLFF.

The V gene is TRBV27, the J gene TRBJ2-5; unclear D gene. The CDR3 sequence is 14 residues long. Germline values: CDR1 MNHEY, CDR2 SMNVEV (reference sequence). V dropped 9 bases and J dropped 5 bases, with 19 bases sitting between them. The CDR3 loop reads CASTISPARETQYF. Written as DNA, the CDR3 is TGTGCCAGTACTATTTCCCCGGCTCGGGAGACCCAGTACTTC.

The CDR3 nucleotides are TGTGCCAGCAGCTTAGCGACGCTTCAAGAGACCCAGTACTTC. Its protein product is CASSLATLQETQYF. This chain joins TRBV7-9 and TRBJ2-5; D uncertain. V gave up 0 bases and J gave up 2 bases, with 7 bases separating them. Germline V gene sequence: CDR1 SEHNR, CDR2 FQNEAQ (reference sequence). The CDR3 totals 14 residues.

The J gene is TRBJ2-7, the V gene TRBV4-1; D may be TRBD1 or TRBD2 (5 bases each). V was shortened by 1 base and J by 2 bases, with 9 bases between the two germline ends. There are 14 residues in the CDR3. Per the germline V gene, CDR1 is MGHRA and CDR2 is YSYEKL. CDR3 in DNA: TGCGCCAGCAGCCAAGTTGAGGGGACCTACGAGCAGTACTTC. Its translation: CASSQVEGTYEQYF.

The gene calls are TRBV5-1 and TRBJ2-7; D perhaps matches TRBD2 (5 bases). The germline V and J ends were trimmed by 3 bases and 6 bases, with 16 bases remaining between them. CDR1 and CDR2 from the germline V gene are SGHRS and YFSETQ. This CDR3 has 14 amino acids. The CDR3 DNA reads TGCGCCAGCAGCTCTGGACTGGCCGCTGGCGAGCAGTACTTC. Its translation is CASSSGLAAGEQYF.

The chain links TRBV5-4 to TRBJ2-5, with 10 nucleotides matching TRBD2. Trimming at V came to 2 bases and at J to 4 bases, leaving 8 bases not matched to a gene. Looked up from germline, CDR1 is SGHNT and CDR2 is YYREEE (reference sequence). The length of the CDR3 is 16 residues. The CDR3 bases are TGTGCCAGCAGCTTCAGACTAGCGGGTCCGGTAGAGACCCAGTACTTC. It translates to CASSFRLAGPVETQYF.

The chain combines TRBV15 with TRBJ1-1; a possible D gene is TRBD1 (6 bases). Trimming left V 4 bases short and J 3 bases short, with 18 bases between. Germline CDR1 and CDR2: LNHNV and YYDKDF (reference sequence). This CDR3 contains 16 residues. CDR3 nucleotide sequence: TGTGCCACCAGCATTGGGAGGGGGGCGTTGGACACTGAAGCTTTCTTT. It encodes CATSIGRGALDTEAFF.

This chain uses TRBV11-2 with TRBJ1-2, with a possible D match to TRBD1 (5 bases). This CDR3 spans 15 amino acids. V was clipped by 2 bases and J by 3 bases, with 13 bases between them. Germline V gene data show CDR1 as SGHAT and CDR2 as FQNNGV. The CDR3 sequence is CASSLQSGLHYGYTF. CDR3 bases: TGTGCCAGCAGCTTACAATCGGGACTACACTATGGCTACACCTTC.

The CDR3 coding sequence is TGCGCCAGCAGCTTGGGGGACAGGGTCACCGGGGAGCTGTTTTTT. Its translation is CASSLGDRVTGELFF. This chain uses TRBV5-1 with TRBJ2-2, with 9 positions matching TRBD1. CDR3 size: 15 residues. Trimming took 0 bases from V and 4 from J; bases not matched to a gene: 1. Germline CDR1 SGHRS, CDR2 YFSETQ.

This chain's CDR3 is CASSIGDRYEQYF. The CDR3 DNA is TGTGCCAGTAGTATCGGGGATCGCTACGAGCAGTACTTC. The chain joins TRBV19 to TRBJ2-7; possibly TRBD2 for D (5 bases). The CDR3 is 13 residues long. Germline CDR1 LNHDA, CDR2 SQIVND (reference sequence). V was pared by 3 bases and J by 3 bases, with 9 bases between. Variable domain in full (rest from reference TRBV19 and TRBJ2-7): DGGITQSPKYLFRKEGQNVTLSCEQNLNHDAMYWYRQDPGQGLRLIYYSQIVNDFQKGDIAEGYSVSREKKESFPLTVTSAQKNPTAFYLCASSIGDRYEQYFGPGTRLTVT.

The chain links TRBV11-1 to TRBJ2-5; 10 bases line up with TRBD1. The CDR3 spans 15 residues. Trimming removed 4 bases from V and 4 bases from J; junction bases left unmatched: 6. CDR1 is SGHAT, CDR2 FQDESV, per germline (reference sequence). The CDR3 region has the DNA TGTGCCAGCAGCTCCGCGACAGGGGGCCTAGAGACCCAGTACTTC. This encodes CASSSATGGLETQYF. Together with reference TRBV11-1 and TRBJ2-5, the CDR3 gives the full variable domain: EAEVAQSPRYKITEKSQAVAFWCDPISGHATLYWYRQILGQGPELLVQFQDESVVDDSQLPKDRFSAERLKGVDSTLKIQPAELGDSAMYLCASSSATGGLETQYFGPGTRLLVL.